What follows are 15 T cell receptor beta chains derived from one specimen sequenced in a study of shared clonotypes between healthy human individuals (dated by TCRdb to 2019 to 2021). The library was obtained by the immunoSEQ multiplex PCR assay. TCRdb obtained this table from immuneACCESS and retained in-frame rearrangements with V and J assigned. These tables miss some clones; where compared with another copy, unresolved V genes account for less than half of the shortfall, and the remainder is unexplained. Present in this sample are about 2.3 million clones, roughly 93% of which were seen just once. The ten largest clones add up to about 0.37% of the sample. Sequences were obtained from naive CD4+ T cells from PBMCs. The sample's cell subset or site label is to be understood as: CD45RA+ positively selected. These receptors all stem from a man younger than 35 in good health. Some clones in this sample may be carry-over from other donors' samples.

This chain uses TRBV9 with TRBJ2-2, with a tentative D call TRBD1 (6 bases). Germline CDR1 SGDLS, CDR2 YYNGEE. V lost 4 bases, J lost 5 bases, and 18 bases lay in between. CDR3 length: 16 amino acids. The CDR3 bases are TGTGCCAGCAGCAATTGGCAGGGGAGTTGGACCGGGGAGCTGTTTTTT. Residues: CASSNWQGSWTGELFF.

Regarding this clone: Other DNA sequences in the sample encode the same CDR3. The V gene is TRBV5-1, the J gene TRBJ1-1; 7 bases are shared with TRBD1. Germline V CDR1 and CDR2: SGHRS, YFSETQ. The CDR3 consists of 13 residues. J lost 3 bases, V lost 2 bases, and 1 base had no gene match. CDR3 amino acids: CASSFTGDTEAFF. The CDR3, as DNA: TGCGCCAGCAGCTTTACAGGGGACACTGAAGCTTTCTTT.

The J gene is TRBJ2-4, the V gene TRBV6-7; TRBD2 is a possible D gene (7 bases). TRBV6-7 is sorted into the ORF group, with uncertain function. Trimming stripped 8 bases from V and 2 bases from J, with 22 bases between. CDR3 length: 17 residues. The CDR3 here is CASPLGGEVSPKNIQYF. CDR3 DNA: TGTGCCAGCCCTTTAGGGGGGGAAGTTAGTCCCAAAAACATTCAGTACTTC.

The chain has TRBV4-1 and TRBJ1-5; 7 bases align to TRBD1. V lost 4 bases, J lost 3 bases, and 6 bases stayed unmatched. Germline-derived CDR1 and CDR2 are MGHRA and YSYEKL. The length of the CDR3 is 15 residues. The CDR3, as DNA: TGCGCCAGCAGCCGACCCGGGACAGACAATCAGCCCCAGCATTTT. It specifies CASSRPGTDNQPQHF.

This chain connects TRBV9 to TRBJ2-1, with 10 bases fitting TRBD2. Germline CDR1 reads SGDLS; CDR2 reads YYNGEE. J lost 12 bases, V lost 4 bases, and 13 bases had no gene match. The CDR3 is 15 residues long. CDR3: CASSRDKWTSGGQFF. DNA of the CDR3: TGTGCCAGCAGCCGCGACAAGTGGACTAGCGGCGGGCAGTTCTTC.

The chain is built from TRBV6-1 and TRBJ2-2; 11 nucleotides align to TRBD1. CDR3 length: 15 residues. The junction had 4 bases not matched to a gene; V was cut back by 6 bases and J by 4 bases. From germline, CDR1 is MNHNS and CDR2 SASEGT. The CDR3, as DNA: TGTGCCAGCAGGAGCGGGACAGGGGGCACCGGGGAGCTGTTTTTT. Amino acid sequence: CASRSGTGGTGELFF.

To note about this clone: The sample carries other DNA sequences with the same CDR3. The chain carries TRBV5-1 and TRBJ1-2; D might be TRBD1 (5 bases). Deletions cut 3 bases from V and 1 base from J, with 7 bases between. CDR1 is SGHRS, CDR2 YFSETQ, per germline. This CDR3 contains 13 residues. CDR3 residues: CASSSGGNYGYTF. CDR3 sequence (DNA): TGCGCCAGCAGCTCGGGGGGTAACTATGGCTACACCTTC.

J is TRBJ2-2 and V is TRBV4-2; 11 bases fit TRBD2. V lost 2 bases, J lost 6 bases, and 2 bases stayed unmatched. Germline V gene data show CDR1 as LGHNA and CDR2 as YNFKEQ. The CDR3 covers 15 residues. The CDR3: CASSQLAGGPGELFF. The CDR3 DNA sequence: TGTGCCAGCAGCCAACTAGCGGGGGGACCCGGGGAGCTGTTTTTT.

Worth noting for this clone: This may come from a read error, since a much larger clone is one base off. Other DNA sequences within the sample encode an identical CDR3. The V and J genes are TRBV7-9 and TRBJ1-1, with D perhaps TRBD1 (5 bases). The CDR3 runs 13 residues. Germline assignment: CDR1 SEHNR and CDR2 FQNEAQ (reference sequence). Trimming shortened V by 1 base and J by 4 bases, and 7 bases separated the two germline ends. The CDR3 here is CASSLEGSTEAFF. Here the CDR3 DNA reads TGTGCCAGCAGCTTAGAGGGGAGCACTGAAGCTTTCTTT.

The chain combines TRBV29-1 with TRBJ2-1; 12 bases are shared with TRBD2. Germline V lookup: CDR1 SQVTM, CDR2 ANQGSEA. The CDR3 length is 16 residues. V shed 5 bases and J 1 base; nucleotides not matched to a gene: 6. The CDR3 DNA is TGCAGCGTTCCAAGTCTAGCGGGAGGGTCCTACAATGAGCAGTTCTTC. As protein: CSVPSLAGGSYNEQFF.

The chain has TRBV7-2 and TRBJ2-6; no reliable D call. Germline lookup yields CDR1 SGHTA and CDR2 FQGNSA. Trimming pared 6 bases from V and 0 bases from J, leaving 9 bases between. The CDR3 length is 15 residues. CDR3 residues: CASSQRFSGANVLTF. The CDR3 bases are TGTGCCAGCAGTCAACGGTTCTCTGGGGCCAACGTCCTGACTTTC.

The chain employs TRBV7-3 and TRBJ2-3; TRBD2 agrees at 13 bases. V gave up 5 bases and J gave up 4 bases; unmatched junction bases: 15. CDR1 and CDR2 (germline): SGHTA, FQGTGA. The CDR3 covers 19 residues. The CDR3 DNA sequence: TGTGCCAGCAGCAGAATGCCCTGGACTAGCGGGAGAGAGGCAGATACGCAGTATTTT. Protein product: CASSRMPWTSGREADTQYF.

Only one count was recorded for this clone. Other DNA sequences from this sample encode an identical CDR3 as well. This rearrangement joins TRBV5-1 to TRBJ2-5; 9 bases are a match to TRBD1. The CDR3 contains 15 residues. The germline V gene encodes CDR1 SGHRS and CDR2 YFSETQ. Trimming at V came to 0 bases and at J to 4 bases, leaving 4 bases not matched to a gene. CDR3 sequence (DNA): TGCGCCAGCAGCTTGGTACAGGGGGCGAGAGAGACCCAGTACTTC. Amino acid sequence: CASSLVQGARETQYF.

A word on this clone: The germline gene is not matched at one end of the junction; a read error may be the cause. The rearrangement links TRBV28 to TRBJ1-4; 7 bases align to TRBD1. Germline assignment: CDR1 MDHEN and CDR2 SYDVKM. The CDR3 has 14 amino acids. This CDR3 reads CASNLQGLSEKLFF. The CDR3 DNA sequence: TGTGCCAGCAATTTACAGGGGCTGAGTGAAAAACTGTTTTTT.

With regard to this clone: The same CDR3 is also encoded by other DNA sequences in this sample. This rearrangement joins TRBV7-9 to TRBJ2-3; D may be TRBD2 (6 bases). CDR3 size: 14 residues. From germline, CDR1 is SEHNR and CDR2 FQNEAQ (reference sequence). V was trimmed by 1 base and J by 6 bases, leaving 11 bases between them. This CDR3 reads CASSLGRAPDTQYF. The CDR3 DNA sequence: TGTGCCAGCAGCTTAGGGAGGGCGCCCGATACGCAGTATTTT.